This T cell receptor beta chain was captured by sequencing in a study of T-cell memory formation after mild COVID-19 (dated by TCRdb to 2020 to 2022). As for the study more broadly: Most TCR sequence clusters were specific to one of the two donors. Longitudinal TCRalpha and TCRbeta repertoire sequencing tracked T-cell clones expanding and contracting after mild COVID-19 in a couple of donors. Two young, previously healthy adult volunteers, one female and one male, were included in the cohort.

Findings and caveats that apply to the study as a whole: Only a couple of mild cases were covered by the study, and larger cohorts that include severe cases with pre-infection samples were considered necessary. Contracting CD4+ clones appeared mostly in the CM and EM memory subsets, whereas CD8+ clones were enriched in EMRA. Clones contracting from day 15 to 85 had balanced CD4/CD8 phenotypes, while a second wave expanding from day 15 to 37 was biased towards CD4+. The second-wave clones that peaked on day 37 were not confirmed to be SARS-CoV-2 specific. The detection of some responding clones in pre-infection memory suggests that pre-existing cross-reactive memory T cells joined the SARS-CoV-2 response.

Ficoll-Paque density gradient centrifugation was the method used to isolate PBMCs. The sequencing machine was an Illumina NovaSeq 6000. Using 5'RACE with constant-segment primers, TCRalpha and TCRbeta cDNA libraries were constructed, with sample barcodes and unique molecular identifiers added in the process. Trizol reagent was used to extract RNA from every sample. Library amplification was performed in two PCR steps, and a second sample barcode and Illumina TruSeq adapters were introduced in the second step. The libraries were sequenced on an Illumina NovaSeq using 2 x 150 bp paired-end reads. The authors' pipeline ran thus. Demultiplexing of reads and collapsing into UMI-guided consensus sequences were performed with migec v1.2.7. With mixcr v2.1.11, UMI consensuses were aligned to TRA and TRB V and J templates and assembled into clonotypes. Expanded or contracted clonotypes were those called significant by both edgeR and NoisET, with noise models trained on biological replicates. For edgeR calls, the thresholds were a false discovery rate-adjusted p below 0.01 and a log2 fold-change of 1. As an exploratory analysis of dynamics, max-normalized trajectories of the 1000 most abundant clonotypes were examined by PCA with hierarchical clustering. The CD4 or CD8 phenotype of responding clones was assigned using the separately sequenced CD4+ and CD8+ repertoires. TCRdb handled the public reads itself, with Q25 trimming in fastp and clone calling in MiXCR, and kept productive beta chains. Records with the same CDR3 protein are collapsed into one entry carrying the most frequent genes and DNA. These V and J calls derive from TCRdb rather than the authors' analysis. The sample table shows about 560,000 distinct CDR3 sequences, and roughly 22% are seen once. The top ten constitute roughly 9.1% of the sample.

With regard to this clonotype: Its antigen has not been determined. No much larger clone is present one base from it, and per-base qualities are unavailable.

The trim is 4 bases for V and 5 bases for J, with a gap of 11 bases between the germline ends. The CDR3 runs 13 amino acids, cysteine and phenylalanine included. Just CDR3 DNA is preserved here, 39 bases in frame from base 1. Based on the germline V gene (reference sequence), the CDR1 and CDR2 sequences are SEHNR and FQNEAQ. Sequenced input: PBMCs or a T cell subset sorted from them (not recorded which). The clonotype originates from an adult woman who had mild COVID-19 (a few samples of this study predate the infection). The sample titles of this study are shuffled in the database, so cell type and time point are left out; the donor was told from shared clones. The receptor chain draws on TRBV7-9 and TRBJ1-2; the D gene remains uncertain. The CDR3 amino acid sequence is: CASSSSDGYGYTF. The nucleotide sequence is TGTGCCAGCAGCTCGTCGGACGGGTATGGCTACACCTTC.